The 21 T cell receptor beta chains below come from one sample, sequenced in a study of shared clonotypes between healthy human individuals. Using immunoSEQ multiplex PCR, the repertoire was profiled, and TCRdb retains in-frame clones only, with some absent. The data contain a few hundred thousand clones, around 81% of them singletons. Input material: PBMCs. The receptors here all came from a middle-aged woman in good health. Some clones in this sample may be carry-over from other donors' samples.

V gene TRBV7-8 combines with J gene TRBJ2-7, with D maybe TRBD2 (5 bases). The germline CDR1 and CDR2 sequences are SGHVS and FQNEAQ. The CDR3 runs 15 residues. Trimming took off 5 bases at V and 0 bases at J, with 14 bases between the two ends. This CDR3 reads CASSPSRVSSYEQYF. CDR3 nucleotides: TGTGCCAGCAGCCCTAGCCGGGTAAGCTCCTACGAGCAGTACTTC.

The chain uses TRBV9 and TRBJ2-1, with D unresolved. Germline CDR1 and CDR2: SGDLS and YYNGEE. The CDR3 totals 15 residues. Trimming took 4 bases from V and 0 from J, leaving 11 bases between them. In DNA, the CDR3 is TGTGCCAGCAGCTCAGAGATCAACTCCTACAATGAGCAGTTCTTC. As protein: CASSSEINSYNEQFF. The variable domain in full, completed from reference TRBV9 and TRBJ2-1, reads DSGVTQTPKHLITATGQRVTLRCSPRSGDLSVYWYQQSLDQGLQFLIQYYNGEERAKGNILERFSAQQFPDLHSELNLSSLELGDSALYFCASSSEINSYNEQFFGPGTRLTVL.

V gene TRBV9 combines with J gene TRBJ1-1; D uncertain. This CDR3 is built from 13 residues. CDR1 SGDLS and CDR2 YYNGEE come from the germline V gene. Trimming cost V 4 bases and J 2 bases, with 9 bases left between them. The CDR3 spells CASSRVSNTEAFF. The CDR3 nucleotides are TGTGCCAGCAGCCGGGTCTCTAACACTGAAGCTTTCTTT.

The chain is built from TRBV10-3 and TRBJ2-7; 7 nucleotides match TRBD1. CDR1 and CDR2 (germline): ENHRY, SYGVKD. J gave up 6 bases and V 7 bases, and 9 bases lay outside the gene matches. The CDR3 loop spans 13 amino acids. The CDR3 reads CAITSGQAGEQYF. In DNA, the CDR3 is TGTGCCATCACCTCAGGACAGGCCGGCGAGCAGTACTTC.

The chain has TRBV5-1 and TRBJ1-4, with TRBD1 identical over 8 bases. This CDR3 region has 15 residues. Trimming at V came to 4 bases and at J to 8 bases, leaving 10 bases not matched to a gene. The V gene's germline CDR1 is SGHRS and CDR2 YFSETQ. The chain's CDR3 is CASSRGQGGQEKLFF. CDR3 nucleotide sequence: TGCGCCAGCAGCCGCGGACAGGGAGGCCAAGAAAAACTGTTTTTT. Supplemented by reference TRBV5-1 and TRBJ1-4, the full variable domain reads KAGVTQTPRYLIKTRGQQVTLSCSPISGHRSVSWYQQTPGQGLQFLFEYFSETQRNKGNFPGRFSGRQFSNSRSEMNVSTLELGDSALYLCASSRGQGGQEKLFFGSGTQLSVL.

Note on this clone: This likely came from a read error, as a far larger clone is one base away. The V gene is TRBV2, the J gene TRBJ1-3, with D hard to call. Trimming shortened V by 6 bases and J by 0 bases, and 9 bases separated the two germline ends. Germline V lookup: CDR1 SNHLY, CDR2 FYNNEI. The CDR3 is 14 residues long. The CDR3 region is CASRADDSGNTIYF. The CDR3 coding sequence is TGTGCCAGCAGGGCGGACGACTCTGGAAACACCATATATTTT.

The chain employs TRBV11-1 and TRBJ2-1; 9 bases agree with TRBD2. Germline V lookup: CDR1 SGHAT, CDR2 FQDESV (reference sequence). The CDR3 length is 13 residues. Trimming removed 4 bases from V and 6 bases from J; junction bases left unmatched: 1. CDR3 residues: CASSSGLANEQFF. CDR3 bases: TGTGCCAGCAGCTCGGGACTAGCCAATGAGCAGTTCTTC.

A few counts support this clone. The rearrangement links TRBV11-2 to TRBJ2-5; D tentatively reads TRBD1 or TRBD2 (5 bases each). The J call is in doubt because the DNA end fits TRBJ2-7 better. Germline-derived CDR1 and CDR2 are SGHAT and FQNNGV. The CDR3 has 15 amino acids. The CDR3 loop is CASSTGAPRRDEQYF. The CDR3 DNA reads TGTGCCAGCAGCACCGGGGCCCCAAGACGAGACGAGCAGTACTTC.

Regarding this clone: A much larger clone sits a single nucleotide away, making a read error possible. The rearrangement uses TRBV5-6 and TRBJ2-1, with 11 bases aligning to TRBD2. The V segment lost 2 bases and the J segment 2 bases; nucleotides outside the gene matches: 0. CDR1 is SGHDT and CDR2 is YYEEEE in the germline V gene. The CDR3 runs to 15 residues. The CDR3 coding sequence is TGTGCCAGCAGCTTTAGCGGGAGGGCCTACAATGAGCAGTTCTTC. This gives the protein CASSFSGRAYNEQFF.

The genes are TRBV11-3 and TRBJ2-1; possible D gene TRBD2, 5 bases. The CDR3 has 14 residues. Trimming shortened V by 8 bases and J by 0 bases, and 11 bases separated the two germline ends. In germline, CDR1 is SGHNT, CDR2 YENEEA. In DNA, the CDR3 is TGTGCCAGCTCTACAACTAGCTCCTACAATGAGCAGTTCTTC. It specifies CASSTTSSYNEQFF.

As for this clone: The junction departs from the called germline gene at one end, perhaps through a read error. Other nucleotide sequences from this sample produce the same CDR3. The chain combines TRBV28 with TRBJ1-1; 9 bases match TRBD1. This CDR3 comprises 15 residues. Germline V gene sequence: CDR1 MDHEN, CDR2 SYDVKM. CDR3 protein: CASSSGQGARTEAFF. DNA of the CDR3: TGCGCCAGCAGTTCGGGACAGGGTGCTAGGACTGAAGCTTTCTTT.

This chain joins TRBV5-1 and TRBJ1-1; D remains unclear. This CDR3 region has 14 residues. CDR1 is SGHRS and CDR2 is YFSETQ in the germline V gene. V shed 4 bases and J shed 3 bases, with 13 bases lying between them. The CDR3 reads CASSVVAGDTEAFF. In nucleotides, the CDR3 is TGCGCCAGCAGCGTCGTAGCCGGAGACACTGAAGCTTTCTTT.

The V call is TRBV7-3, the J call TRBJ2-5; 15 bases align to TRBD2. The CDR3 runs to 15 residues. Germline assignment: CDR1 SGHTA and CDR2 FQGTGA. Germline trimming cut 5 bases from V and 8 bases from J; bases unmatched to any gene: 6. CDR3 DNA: TGTGCCAGCAGCCCGGTGGGACTAGCGGGAGGCACCCAGTACTTC. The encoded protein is CASSPVGLAGGTQYF. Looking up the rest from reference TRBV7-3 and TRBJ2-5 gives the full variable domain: GAGVSQTPSNKVTEKGKYVELRCDPISGHTALYWYRQSLGQGPEFLIYFQGTGAADDSGLPNDRFFAVRPEGSVSTLKIQRTERGDSAVYLCASSPVGLAGGTQYFGPGTRLLVL.

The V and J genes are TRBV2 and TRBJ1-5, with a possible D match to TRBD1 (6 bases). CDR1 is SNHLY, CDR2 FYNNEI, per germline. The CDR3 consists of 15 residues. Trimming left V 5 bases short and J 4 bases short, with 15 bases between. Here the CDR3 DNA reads TGTGCCAGCAGTATTCCTTTAACAGGGAATCAGCCCCAGCATTTT. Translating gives CASSIPLTGNQPQHF.

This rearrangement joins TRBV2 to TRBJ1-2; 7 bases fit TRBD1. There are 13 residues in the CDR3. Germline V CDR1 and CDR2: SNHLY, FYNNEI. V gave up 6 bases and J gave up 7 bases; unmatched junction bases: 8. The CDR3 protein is CASSSTGLGGYTF. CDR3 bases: TGTGCCAGCAGCTCGACAGGGTTGGGTGGCTACACCTTC.

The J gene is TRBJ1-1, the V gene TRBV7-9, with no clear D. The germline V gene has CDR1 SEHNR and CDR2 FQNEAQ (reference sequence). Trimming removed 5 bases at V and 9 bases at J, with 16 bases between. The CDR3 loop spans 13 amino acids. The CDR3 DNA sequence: TGTGCCAGCAGCGACGTGATGTCGGCGAAAGCTTTCTTT. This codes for CASSDVMSAKAFF.

This CDR3 is CASSQQGATGELFF. The CDR3 DNA is TGTGCCAGCAGCCAACAGGGGGCCACCGGGGAGCTGTTTTTT. The chain uses TRBV7-8 and TRBJ2-2; the match to TRBD1 covers 9 bases. The CDR3 is 14 residues long. Germline-derived CDR1 and CDR2 are SGHVS and FQNEAQ. Unmatched junction bases numbered 2, after V lost 5 bases and J lost 4 bases.

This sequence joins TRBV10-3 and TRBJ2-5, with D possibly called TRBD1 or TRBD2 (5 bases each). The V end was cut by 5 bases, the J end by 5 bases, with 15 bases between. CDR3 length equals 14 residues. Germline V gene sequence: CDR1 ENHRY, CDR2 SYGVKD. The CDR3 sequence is CAISRDGLGETQYF. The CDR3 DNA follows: TGTGCCATCAGTCGGGACGGCCTAGGGGAGACCCAGTACTTC.

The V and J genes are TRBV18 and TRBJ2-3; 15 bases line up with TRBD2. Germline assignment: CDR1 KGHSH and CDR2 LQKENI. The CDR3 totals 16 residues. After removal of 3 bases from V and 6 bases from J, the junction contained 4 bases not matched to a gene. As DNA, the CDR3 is TGTGCCAGCTCACCCAGGACTAGCGGGAGGGCGGATACGCAGTATTTT. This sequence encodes CASSPRTSGRADTQYF. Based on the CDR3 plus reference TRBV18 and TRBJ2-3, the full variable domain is NAGVMQNPRHLVRRRGQEARLRCSPMKGHSHVYWYRQLPEEGLKFMVYLQKENIIDESGMPKERFSAEFPKEGPSILRIQQVVRGDSAAYFCASSPRTSGRADTQYFGPGTRLTVL.

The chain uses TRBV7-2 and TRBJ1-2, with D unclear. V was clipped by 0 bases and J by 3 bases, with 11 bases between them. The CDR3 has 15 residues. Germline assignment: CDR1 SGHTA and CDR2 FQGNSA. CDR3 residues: CASSLATVTHYGYTF. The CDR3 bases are TGTGCCAGCAGCTTAGCCACCGTTACTCACTATGGCTACACCTTC. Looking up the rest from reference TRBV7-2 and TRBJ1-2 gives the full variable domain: GAGVSQSPSNKVTEKGKDVELRCDPISGHTALYWYRQSLGQGLEFLIYFQGNSAPDKSGLPSDRFSAERTGGSVSTLTIQRTQQEDSAVYLCASSLATVTHYGYTFGSGTRLTVV.

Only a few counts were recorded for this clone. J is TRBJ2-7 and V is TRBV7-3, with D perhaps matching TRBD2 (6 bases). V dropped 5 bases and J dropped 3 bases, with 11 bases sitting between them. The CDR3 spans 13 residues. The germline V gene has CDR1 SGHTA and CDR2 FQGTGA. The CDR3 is CASSPRDGYEQYF. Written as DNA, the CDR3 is TGTGCCAGCAGCCCGCGGGATGGCTACGAGCAGTACTTC.